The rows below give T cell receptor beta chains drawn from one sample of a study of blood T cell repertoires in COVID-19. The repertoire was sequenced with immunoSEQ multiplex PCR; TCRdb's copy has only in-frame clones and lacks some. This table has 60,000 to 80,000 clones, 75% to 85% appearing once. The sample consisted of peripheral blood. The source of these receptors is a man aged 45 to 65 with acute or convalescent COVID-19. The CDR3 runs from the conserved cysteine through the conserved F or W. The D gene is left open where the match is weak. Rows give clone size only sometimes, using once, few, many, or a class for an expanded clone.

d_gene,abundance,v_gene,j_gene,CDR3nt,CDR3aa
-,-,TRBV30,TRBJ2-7,TGTGCCTGGGGGGTGACAGGTGCCCACGAGCAGTACTTC,CAWGVTGAHEQYF
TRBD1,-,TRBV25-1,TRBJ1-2,TGTGCCAGCAGTGAGCGGGAGGTCAGGGGGGGCTATGGCTACACCTTC,CASSEREVRGGYGYTF
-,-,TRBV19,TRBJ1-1,TGTGCCAGTAGTAGGGCAGACATGAACACTGAAGCTTTCTTT,CASSRADMNTEAFF
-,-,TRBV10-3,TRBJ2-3,TGTGCCATCAGTGAGTCCATGGGGGGCAGGGGGAACACAGATACGCAGTATTTT,CAISESMGGRGNTDTQYF
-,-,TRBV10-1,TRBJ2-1,TGCGCCAGCAGTGCCCACGGGACACTTAATGAGCAGTTCTTC,CASSAHGTLNEQFF
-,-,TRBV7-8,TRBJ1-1,TGTGCCAGCAGCTTAGGACAGCCCTCTGAAGCTTTCTTT,CASSLGQPSEAFF
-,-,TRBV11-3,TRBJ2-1,TGTGCCAGCAGCTTAGGCGGGGTGAGCGGTGAGCAGTTCTTC,CASSLGGVSGEQFF
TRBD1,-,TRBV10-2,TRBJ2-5,TGCGCCAGCAGTGAGAGGGCAGGGGGAGAGACCCAGTACTTC,CASSERAGGETQYF
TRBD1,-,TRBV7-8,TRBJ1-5,TGTGCCAGCAGCTCATCCGGGACAGGGTATAGCAATCAGCCCCAGCATTTT,CASSSSGTGYSNQPQHF
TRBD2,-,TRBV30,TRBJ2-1,TGTGCCTGGAAGAAAGCGGGGGGCAACAATGAGCAGTTCTTC,CAWKKAGGNNEQFF
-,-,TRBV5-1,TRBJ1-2,TGCGCCAGCAGCTTGGATACAGGCAGTTCGTATGGCTACACCTTC,CASSLDTGSSYGYTF
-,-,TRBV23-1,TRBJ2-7,TGCGCCAGCAGTCAACGTGACAGGCTCGACGAGCAGTACTTC,CASSQRDRLDEQYF
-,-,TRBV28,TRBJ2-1,TGTGCCAGCAGTCAGGGTACCTACAATGAGCAGTTCTTC,CASSQGTYNEQFF
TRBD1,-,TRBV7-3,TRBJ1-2,TGTGCCAGCAGACCCGGACAGGAAGCCAATGGCTACACCTTC,CASRPGQEANGYTF
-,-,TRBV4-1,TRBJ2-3,TGCGCCAGCAGCCAAAATCAGCGCCCGGGACAAAGCACAGATACGCAGTATTTT,CASSQNQRPGQSTDTQYF
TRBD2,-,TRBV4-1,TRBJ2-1,TGCGCCAGCAGCCAAGTTGGGAAGACTAGCATCGATGAGCAGTTCTTC,CASSQVGKTSIDEQFF
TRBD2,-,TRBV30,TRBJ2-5,TGTGCCTGGAGTGTAGGCCGCGGGGGGGTGGAGACCCAGTACTTC,CAWSVGRGGVETQYF
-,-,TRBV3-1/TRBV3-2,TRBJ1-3,TGTGCCAGCAGCCAGGAGTACACCTCTGGAAACACCATATATTTT,CASSQEYTSGNTIYF
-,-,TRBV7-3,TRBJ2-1,TGTGCCAGCAGCTTAAACGGGGAGGATGAGCAGTTCTTC,CASSLNGEDEQFF
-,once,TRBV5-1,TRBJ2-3,TGCGCCAGCAGCTCAACACAGGGAGCCCAGGGCACAGATACGCAGTATTTT,CASSSTQGAQGTDTQYF
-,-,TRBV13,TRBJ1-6,TGTGCCAGCAACCAGGGAAATTCACCCCTCCACTTT,CASNQGNSPLHF
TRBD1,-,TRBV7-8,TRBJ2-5,TGTGCCAGCAGCTTATCCGGGACAGGGATAGAGACCCAGTACTTC,CASSLSGTGIETQYF
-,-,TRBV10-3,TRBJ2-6,TGTGCCATCAGTCCAGGAGGGTCCCCTGGGGCCAACGTCCTGACTTTC,CAISPGGSPGANVLTF
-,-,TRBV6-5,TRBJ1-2,TGTGCCAGCAGTTACCGGGAACAGGGTTATGAGGGCTACACCTTC,CASSYREQGYEGYTF
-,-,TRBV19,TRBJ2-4,TGTGCCAGTAGTCACTATCAGCAAGCCAAAAACATTCAGTACTTC,CASSHYQQAKNIQYF
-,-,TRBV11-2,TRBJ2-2,TGTGCCAGCGCAAGGGGTAACGTGGGGAGGACCGGGGAGCTGTTTTTT,CASARGNVGRTGELFF
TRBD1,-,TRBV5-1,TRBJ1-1,TGCGCCAGCACCAAGGACAGGGGCAACACTGAAGCTTTCTTT,CASTKDRGNTEAFF
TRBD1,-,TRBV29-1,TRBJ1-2,TGCAGCGTTGAAGAAGTCCGGGACAGGTCCTTCGGCTACACCTTC,CSVEEVRDRSFGYTF
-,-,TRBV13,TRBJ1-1,TGTGCCAGCAGCTTAGGAGGAGGGTCAGCTTTCTTT,CASSLGGGSAFF
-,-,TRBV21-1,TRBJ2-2,TGTGCCAGCAGCAAATTTCGGGTTGAGGGTCTCCGGACCGGGGAGCTGTTTTTT,CASSKFRVEGLRTGELFF
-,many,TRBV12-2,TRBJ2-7,TGTGCAAGTCGCTTAGAGATAAGGGGCGAGCAGTACTTC,CASRLEIRGEQYF
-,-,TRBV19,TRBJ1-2,TGTGCCAGTAGTATTTCGGGGGGGAACTATGGCTACACCTTC,CASSISGGNYGYTF
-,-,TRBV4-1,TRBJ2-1,TGCGCCAGCAGCCCCCTTCGGGTATACAATGAGCAGTTCTTC,CASSPLRVYNEQFF
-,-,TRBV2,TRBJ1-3,TGTGCCAGCAGCGGACAGCCAGTAAACACCATATATTTT,CASSGQPVNTIYF
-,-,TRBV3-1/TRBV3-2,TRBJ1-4,TGTGCCAGCAGCCAAGACAGACAAATTAATGAAAAACTGTTTTTT,CASSQDRQINEKLFF
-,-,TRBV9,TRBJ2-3,TGTGCCAGCGGTTCTGGGCGGGACAGCCGCAAGGACTTCACAGATACGCAGTATTTT,CASGSGRDSRKDFTDTQYF
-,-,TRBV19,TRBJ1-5,TGTGCCAGTGACAGGAATTCCCGCAATCAGCCCCAGCATTTT,CASDRNSRNQPQHF